This record covers a single TCR beta chain. Its antigen is not known. The CDR3 consists of 16 residues. J gave up 4 bases and V 6 bases, and 9 bases lay outside the gene matches. The germline V gene has CDR1 DFQATT and CDR2 SNEGSKA (reference sequence). TCRdb processed the RT-PCR reads anew with MiXCR; each CDR3 protein has one entry. The repertoire holds some 520,000 distinct CDR3 sequences, with 15% to 20% as singletons. The sample is drawn from a study of response to subunit inactivated influenza vaccine. Study findings and constraints: The authors offered the suggestion that each seasonal influenza vaccination recruits few new T cells.

The sequenced sample was CD4+ T cells sorted from PBMCs, obtained less than 30 months after vaccination. This sequence originates from a man between 45 and 75 years old who received an inactivated influenza vaccine. The J gene is TRBJ2-3, the V gene TRBV20-1; TRBD2 matches at 14 bases. For the CDR3, the DNA is TGCAGTGCCCCCATCCGGACTAGCGGGAGGCCAGATACGCAGTATTTT. It translates to CSAPIRTSGRPDTQYF.